Listed below are T cell receptor beta chains from one sample, sequenced in a study of vaccination and CD4 T cells after COVID-19. TCRdb used MiXCR to reprocess the PCR reads, holding one entry per CDR3 protein. The sample lists around 25,000 distinct CDR3 sequences, approximately 40% occurring once. These TCRs are of unknown antigen specificity. The sequenced material came from CD4+ T cells from blood, cultured in vitro. The receptor set was obtained from a human donor who had recovered from COVID-19. The conserved cysteine and the conserved F or W are not part of the CDR3 here. Fields, in order: CDR3 length, J gene, V gene, CDR3 protein.

CDR3 length: 14; J gene: TRBJ2-5; V gene: TRBV11-2; CDR3 protein: ASSSTSGRGQETQY
CDR3 length: 15; J gene: TRBJ2-3; V gene: TRBV2; CDR3 protein: ASSQGLAGAGADTQY
CDR3 length: 15; J gene: TRBJ1-2; V gene: TRBV27; CDR3 protein: ASSLSYGVITNYGYT
CDR3 length: 17; J gene: TRBJ2-3; V gene: TRBV6-1; CDR3 protein: ASSEALPGGGRRGDTQY
CDR3 length: 14; J gene: TRBJ1-2; V gene: TRBV28; CDR3 protein: ASSLRHATLDYGYT
CDR3 length: 13; J gene: TRBJ2-7; V gene: TRBV28; CDR3 protein: ASSDRTGGVYEQY
CDR3 length: 13; J gene: TRBJ2-7; V gene: TRBV5-1; CDR3 protein: ASSLDTGVPYEQY
CDR3 length: 11; J gene: TRBJ1-1; V gene: TRBV6-1; CDR3 protein: ASHRILNTEAF
CDR3 length: 12; J gene: TRBJ2-7; V gene: TRBV7-2; CDR3 protein: ASSSGGLAYEQY
CDR3 length: 12; J gene: TRBJ2-7; V gene: TRBV28; CDR3 protein: ASSVTGASYEQY
CDR3 length: 12; J gene: TRBJ2-5; V gene: TRBV20-1; CDR3 protein: SAISGGAGETQY
CDR3 length: 13; J gene: TRBJ2-7; V gene: TRBV28; CDR3 protein: ASGGRLAWSYEQY
CDR3 length: 13; J gene: TRBJ2-3; V gene: TRBV7-2; CDR3 protein: ASRYMAGLQDTQY
CDR3 length: 11; J gene: TRBJ2-7; V gene: TRBV19; CDR3 protein: ASSADRVYEQY
CDR3 length: 11; J gene: TRBJ2-5; V gene: TRBV18; CDR3 protein: ASSPEEGATQY
CDR3 length: 16; J gene: TRBJ2-5; V gene: TRBV21-1; CDR3 protein: ASSKEGTSGRAWETQY
CDR3 length: 16; J gene: TRBJ1-1; V gene: TRBV7-9; CDR3 protein: ASSFSRFLTGPNTEAF
CDR3 length: 10; J gene: TRBJ2-3; V gene: TRBV2; CDR3 protein: ASTVSTDTQY
CDR3 length: 15; J gene: TRBJ2-5; V gene: TRBV11-1; CDR3 protein: ASSLGGRSGGRETQY
CDR3 length: 14; J gene: TRBJ1-2; V gene: TRBV6-1; CDR3 protein: ASSEARQRGYNGYT
CDR3 length: 14; J gene: TRBJ2-2; V gene: TRBV15; CDR3 protein: ATSRGEGGFDGELF
CDR3 length: 11; J gene: TRBJ1-1; V gene: TRBV25-1; CDR3 protein: ASSELLNTEAF
CDR3 length: 14; J gene: TRBJ2-3; V gene: TRBV11-1; CDR3 protein: ASSSTLTSGTDTQY
CDR3 length: 12; J gene: TRBJ1-2; V gene: TRBV9; CDR3 protein: ASSVARAEDGYT
CDR3 length: 13; J gene: TRBJ2-2; V gene: TRBV2; CDR3 protein: ASRAGTGDTGELF